The 21 T cell receptor beta chains presented below share a single source sample, sequenced in a study of breast tumors, draining lymph nodes, adjacent tissues. TCRdb reprocessed the multiplex PCR reads with MiXCR, giving one entry per CDR3 protein. The sample has about 200,000 distinct CDR3 sequences, roughly 31% seen once; the top ten hold approximately 4.5%. Samples came from axillary lymph nodes draining the breast cancer. Sequencing was carried out using axillary lymph node tissue. These receptors all come from a female donor with breast cancer. Some clones in this sample may be carry-over from other donors' samples.

The chain employs TRBV5-8 and TRBJ2-1; 8 positions agree with TRBD2. This CDR3 has 15 amino acids. Germline V gives CDR1 SGHTS, CDR2 YDEGEE. V lost 1 base to trimming and J lost 7 bases; unmatched junction nucleotides: 7. In DNA form, the CDR3 reads TGTGCCAGCAGCTTGTGGACGGGGGGGCCAAATGAGCAGTTCTTC. Its protein is CASSLWTGGPNEQFF.

As for this clonotype: Possible read error: a much larger clone is one base away. The chain links TRBV6-2 or TRBV6-3 to TRBJ1-2; D remains unclear. There are 16 residues in the CDR3. Deletions cut 4 bases from V and 3 bases from J, with 18 bases between. Per the germline V gene, CDR1 is MNHEY and CDR2 is SVGEGT. CDR3 residues: CASSFQAPLADYGYTF. The CDR3 DNA reads TGTGCCAGCAGTTTTCAGGCCCCGCTAGCTGACTATGGCTACACCTTC.

This clonotype was seen a handful of times. The J gene is TRBJ1-1, the V gene TRBV6-1, with D maybe TRBD1 (5 bases). V gave up 5 bases and J gave up 8 bases, with 9 bases separating them. The CDR3 spans 11 residues. In germline, CDR1 is MNHNS, CDR2 SASEGT. This CDR3 is CASSRGWEAFF. CDR3 nucleotides: TGTGCCAGCAGTCGGGGGTGGGAAGCTTTCTTT.

The chain has TRBV19 and TRBJ1-6; D may be TRBD1 (5 bases). The CDR3 totals 18 residues. Germline V gene sequence: CDR1 LNHDA, CDR2 SQIVND (reference sequence). V dropped 5 bases and J dropped 7 bases, with 24 bases sitting between them. CDR3 amino acids: CASSGPGGFAGKNSPLHF. The CDR3 DNA is TGTGCCAGTAGTGGACCTGGGGGATTTGCCGGGAAGAATTCACCCCTCCACTTT.

The chain has TRBV5-5 and TRBJ2-3; TRBD1 is a possible D gene (6 bases). Germline CDR1 and CDR2: SGHKS and YYEKEE (reference sequence). Trimming took 3 bases from V and 3 from J, leaving 14 bases between them. The CDR3 runs to 15 residues. The CDR3 region has the DNA TGTGCCAGCAGCTGGGACACAGCAGGGACAGATACGCAGTATTTT. Translating it yields CASSWDTAGTDTQYF. Complete variable domain (other parts from reference TRBV5-5 and TRBJ2-3): DAGVTQSPTHLIKTRGQQVTLRCSPISGHKSVSWYQQVLGQGPQFIFQYYEKEERGRGNFPDRFSARQFPNYSSELNVNALLLGDSALYLCASSWDTAGTDTQYFGPGTRLTVL.

In its sample, this clonotype was seen a few times. Since a much larger clone is just one base distant, this may be a read error. The chain's CDR3 is CASSDPRVAGGRNEQSF. CDR3 sequence (DNA): TGTGCCAGTAGTGACCCCCGGGTTGCGGGGGGGCGCAATGAGCAGTCCTTC. This chain uses TRBV19 with TRBJ2-1; TRBD2 matches 9 bases. The CDR3 contains 17 residues. The germline CDR1 and CDR2 sequences are LNHDA and SQIVND (reference sequence).

This clonotype was seen at least ten times. The chain is built from TRBV4-2 and TRBJ2-7, with D tentatively TRBD2 (5 bases). Trimming took 1 base from V and 2 from J, leaving 9 bases between them. This CDR3 contains 14 residues. Germline lookup yields CDR1 LGHNA and CDR2 YNFKEQ. CDR3 loop: CASSQATGTYEQYF. Written as DNA, the CDR3 is TGTGCCAGCAGCCAAGCCACCGGGACCTACGAGCAGTACTTC.

The V gene is TRBV15, the J gene TRBJ1-5; the match to TRBD1 covers 8 bases. Trimming removed 4 bases from V and 7 bases from J; junction bases left unmatched: 12. Germline CDR1 and CDR2: LNHNV and YYDKDF (reference sequence). The CDR3 is 16 amino acids. The CDR3 loop reads CATSTRPRDRNQPQHF. As DNA, the CDR3 is TGTGCCACCAGCACGAGACCTCGGGACAGGAACCAGCCCCAGCATTTT.

This clonotype was detected ten times or more. This chain connects TRBV7-2 to TRBJ2-3; 8 nucleotides align to TRBD2. Germline V gene lookup returns CDR1 SGHTA and CDR2 FQGNSA. Trimming at V came to 4 bases and at J to 8 bases, leaving 11 bases not matched to a gene. The CDR3 has 15 residues. CDR3 sequence reads: CASSSNPRGGGTQYF. The CDR3 coding sequence is TGTGCCAGCAGCTCGAACCCCCGGGGGGGGGGTACGCAGTATTTT.

The chain uses TRBV20-1 and TRBJ2-5; 10 bases agree with TRBD2. V gave up 1 base and J gave up 4 bases; unmatched junction bases: 9. Germline V lookup: CDR1 DFQATT, CDR2 SNEGSKA (reference sequence). CDR3 length: 16 amino acids. The CDR3 sequence: CSARGLLAGVIETQYF. The CDR3 DNA reads TGCAGTGCTAGAGGACTTCTAGCGGGGGTTATAGAGACCCAGTACTTC.

This clonotype was seen a handful of times. The chain links TRBV27 to TRBJ1-2, with a possible D match to TRBD1 (5 bases). The CDR3 spans 15 residues. Germline V CDR1 and CDR2: MNHEY, SMNVEV (reference sequence). V was pared by 4 bases and J by 5 bases, with 17 bases between. CDR3 sequence: CASSWRDGDVYGYTF. The DNA for the CDR3 is TGTGCCAGCAGTTGGCGGGACGGCGATGTGTATGGCTACACCTTC.

This clonotype has a handful of counts. A clone one base away is much larger, so this may be a read error. V gene TRBV7-7 combines with J gene TRBJ2-5; possible D gene TRBD1, 6 bases. Germline V gene data show CDR1 as SSHAT and CDR2 as FNYEAQ (reference sequence). This CDR3 contains 15 residues. The CDR3 nucleotides read TGTGCTAGCAGCTTAGACGGGACAAGGGGAGAGACCCAGCACTTC. Amino acid sequence: CASSLDGTRGETQHF. Combining the CDR3 with reference TRBV7-7 and TRBJ2-5 gives the whole variable domain GAGVSQSPRYKVTKRGQDVTLRCDPISSHATLYWYQQALGQGPEFLTYFNYEAQPDKSGLPSDRFSAERPEGSISTLTIQRTEQRDSAMYRCASSLDGTRGETQHFGPGTRLLVL.

This clonotype appeared many times. The chain has TRBV18 and TRBJ2-1; TRBD2 is a possible D gene (5 bases). Germline loops: CDR1 KGHSH, CDR2 LQKENI. V was cut by 3 bases and J by 4 bases, with 10 bases left in between. This CDR3 contains 14 residues. For the CDR3, the DNA is TGTGCCAGCTCACCCCCCGAGCGGTACAATGAGCAGTTCTTC. Translated, it gives CASSPPERYNEQFF.

The sample holds a few counts of this clonotype. The chain carries TRBV29-1 and TRBJ1-1, with D unresolved. V lost 0 bases to trimming and J lost 4 bases, with 6 bases between them. The CDR3 contains 12 residues. The germline gives CDR1 SQVTM, CDR2 ANQGSEA. CDR3: CSVEDPGTEAFF. The DNA for the CDR3 is TGCAGCGTTGAAGATCCGGGCACTGAAGCTTTCTTT.

This chain uses TRBV7-9 with TRBJ2-5; D possibly corresponds to TRBD2 (5 bases). The CDR3 is made up of 12 amino acids. Germline V gene data show CDR1 as SEHNR and CDR2 as FQNEAQ (reference sequence). Trimming removed 4 bases at V and 5 bases at J, with 8 bases between. The CDR3 sequence is CASSSTGETQYF. CDR3 nucleotide sequence: TGTGCCAGCAGCTCCACGGGGGAGACCCAGTACTTC.

With regard to this clonotype: This sequence may be a read error, since a much larger clone differs from it by one base. The chain carries TRBV6-5 and TRBJ2-3, with a possible D match to TRBD2 (6 bases). Germline V gives CDR1 MNHEY, CDR2 SVGAGI. The CDR3 length is 13 residues. The CDR3 region is CAGSYSGVDTQYF. The DNA of the CDR3 is TGTGCCGGCAGTTACTCGGGGGTAGATACGCAGTATTTT.

Note on this clonotype: A single base separates this from a much larger clone, so it may be a read error. V and J are TRBV5-1 and TRBJ1-6; 7 nucleotides line up with TRBD1. Germline V gives CDR1 SGHRS, CDR2 YFSETQ. With 2 bases clipped from V and 9 bases from J, the junction kept 11 bases outside the gene matches. The CDR3 spans 16 residues. CDR3 sequence (DNA): TGCGCCAGCAGCTTAACAGGGGCCGGAGGGAGTTCACCCCTCCACTTT. Its translation: CASSLTGAGGSSPLHF.

This clonotype was observed many times. CDR3: CASSPGTGQGWLEQYF. DNA of the CDR3: TGTGCCAGCAGCCCAGGGACGGGACAGGGGTGGCTTGAGCAGTACTTC. V and J are TRBV28 and TRBJ2-7, with 10 nucleotides matching TRBD1. Germline values: CDR1 MDHEN, CDR2 SYDVKM. The CDR3 runs to 16 residues. J gave up 7 bases and V 6 bases, and 15 bases lay outside the gene matches.

This clonotype was seen at least ten times. The V gene is TRBV24-1, the J gene TRBJ2-2; 10 bases fit TRBD1. The CDR3 sequence is 16 residues long. Germline assignment: CDR1 KGHDR and CDR2 SFDVKD. With 4 bases clipped from V and 5 bases from J, the junction kept 6 bases outside the gene matches. CDR3 protein: CATSDTGQGGTGELFF. The CDR3 DNA sequence: TGTGCCACCAGTGACACTGGACAGGGGGGAACCGGGGAGCTGTTTTTT.

This rearrangement joins TRBV18 to TRBJ1-4; a possible D gene is TRBD1 (5 bases). The ends were cut back, 4 bases at V and 0 bases at J, with 9 bases in the middle. There are 15 residues in the CDR3. The germline CDR1 and CDR2 sequences are KGHSH and LQKENI. The CDR3 region has the DNA TGTGCCAGCTCACTAGGGGTTTCAACTAATGAAAAACTGTTTTTT. Translated, it gives CASSLGVSTNEKLFF.

This clonotype was seen a handful of times. Given a much more abundant clone one base away, this may be a read error. The V call is TRBV5-8, the J call TRBJ2-7, with 9 bases fitting TRBD1. This CDR3 contains 14 residues. Looked up from germline, CDR1 is SGHTS and CDR2 is YDEGEE. The trim removed 4 bases at V and 4 bases at J, leaving 6 bases unmatched. CDR3 region: CASSLGQGLYEQYF. The DNA of the CDR3 is TGTGCCAGCAGCCTTGGACAGGGGCTATACGAGCAGTACTTC.